The T cell receptor (beta chain) described here comes from a study of blood T cell repertoires in COVID-19. Study background: Sources were T cells, B-cell-depleted T cells, or PBMCs; the material itself was cDNA or gDNA.

V lost 8 bases and J 6 bases, leaving 16 bases between the germline ends. CDR1 and CDR2 (germline): SGHVS, FQNEAQ. The CDR3 consists of 14 residues. Clones were sequenced by immunoSEQ multiplex PCR, and TCRdb holds only the in-frame ones, with some missing. The repertoire holds fewer than 300,000 clones, with 85% to 90% as singletons. The chain links TRBV7-8 to TRBJ2-2, with D uncertain. The receptor was isolated from a woman in her 30s with COVID-19, enrolled during active disease. The sequenced material came from peripheral blood. The CDR3 loop reads CASVPAAWSGELFF. The CDR3 coding sequence is TGTGCCAGCGTCCCGGCGGCTTGGTCCGGGGAGCTGTTTTTT.